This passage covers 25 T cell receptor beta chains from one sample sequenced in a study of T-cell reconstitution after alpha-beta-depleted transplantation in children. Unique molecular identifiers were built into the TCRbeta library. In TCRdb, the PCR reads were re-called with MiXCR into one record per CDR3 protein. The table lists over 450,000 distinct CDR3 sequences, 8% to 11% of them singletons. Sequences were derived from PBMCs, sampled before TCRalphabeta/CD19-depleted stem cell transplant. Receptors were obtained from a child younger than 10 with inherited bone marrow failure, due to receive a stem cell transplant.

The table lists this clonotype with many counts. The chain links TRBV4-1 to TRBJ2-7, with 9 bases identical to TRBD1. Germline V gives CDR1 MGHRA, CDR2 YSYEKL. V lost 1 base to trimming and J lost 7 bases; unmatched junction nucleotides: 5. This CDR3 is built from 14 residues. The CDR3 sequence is CASSQVRTGVEQYF. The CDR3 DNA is TGCGCCAGCAGCCAAGTGCGGACAGGGGTGGAGCAGTACTTC.

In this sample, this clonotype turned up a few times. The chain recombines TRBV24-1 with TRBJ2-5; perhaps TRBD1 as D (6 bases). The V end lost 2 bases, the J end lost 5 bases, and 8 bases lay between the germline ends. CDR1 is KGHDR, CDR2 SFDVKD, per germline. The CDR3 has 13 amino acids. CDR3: CATSDWGRETQYF. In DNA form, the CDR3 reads TGTGCCACCAGTGATTGGGGGCGGGAGACCCAGTACTTC.

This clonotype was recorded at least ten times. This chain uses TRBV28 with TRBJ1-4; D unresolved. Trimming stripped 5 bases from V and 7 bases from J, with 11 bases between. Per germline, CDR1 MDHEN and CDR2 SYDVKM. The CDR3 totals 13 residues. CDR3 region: CASSPPRSEKLFF. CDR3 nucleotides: TGTGCCAGCAGTCCCCCCCGGAGTGAAAAACTGTTTTTT.

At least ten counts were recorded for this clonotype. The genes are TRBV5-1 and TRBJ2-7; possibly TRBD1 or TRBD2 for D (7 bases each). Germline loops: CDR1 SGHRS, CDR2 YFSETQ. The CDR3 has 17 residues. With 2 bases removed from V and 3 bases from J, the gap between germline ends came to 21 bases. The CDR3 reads CASSFLVPQGRDYEQYF. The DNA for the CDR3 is TGCGCCAGCAGCTTCCTGGTCCCACAGGGGAGGGACTACGAGCAGTACTTC.

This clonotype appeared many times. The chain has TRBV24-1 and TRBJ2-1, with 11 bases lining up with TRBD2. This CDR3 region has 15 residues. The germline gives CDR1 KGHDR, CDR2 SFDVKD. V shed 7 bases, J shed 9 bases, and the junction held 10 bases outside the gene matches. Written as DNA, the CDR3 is TGTGCCACCAGAGCAACTAGCGGGAGTGCTAGTGAGCAGTTCTTC. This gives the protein CATRATSGSASEQFF.

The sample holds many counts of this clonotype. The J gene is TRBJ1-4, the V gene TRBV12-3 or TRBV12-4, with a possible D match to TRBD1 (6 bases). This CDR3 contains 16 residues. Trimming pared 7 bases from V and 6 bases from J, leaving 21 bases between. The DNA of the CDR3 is TGTGCCAGCACCCCCCTCCCGGGGGGCGCCTATGAAAAACTGTTTTTT. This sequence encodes CASTPLPGGAYEKLFF.

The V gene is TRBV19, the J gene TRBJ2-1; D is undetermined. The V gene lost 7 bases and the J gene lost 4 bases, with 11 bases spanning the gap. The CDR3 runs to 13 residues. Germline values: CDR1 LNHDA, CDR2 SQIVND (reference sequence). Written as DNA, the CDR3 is TGTGCCAGTACTCATCTACTTTACAATGAGCAGTTCTTC. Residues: CASTHLLYNEQFF.

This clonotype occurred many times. The CDR3 here is CSVESGQGQYEQYF. For the CDR3, the DNA is TGCAGCGTTGAATCGGGACAGGGTCAATACGAGCAGTACTTC. The chain is built from TRBV29-1 and TRBJ2-7; 9 bases agree with TRBD1. The V and J ends lost 2 bases and 4 bases, in that order; junction bases with no gene match: 6. The CDR3 spans 14 residues. Germline assignment: CDR1 SQVTM and CDR2 ANQGSEA.

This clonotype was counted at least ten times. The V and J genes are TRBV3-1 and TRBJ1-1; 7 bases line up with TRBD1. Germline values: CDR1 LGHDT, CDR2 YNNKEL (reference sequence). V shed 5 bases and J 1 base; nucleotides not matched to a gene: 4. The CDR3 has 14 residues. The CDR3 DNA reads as TGTGCCAGCAGCGCCAGACAGGGGAACACTGAAGCTTTCTTT. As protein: CASSARQGNTEAFF.

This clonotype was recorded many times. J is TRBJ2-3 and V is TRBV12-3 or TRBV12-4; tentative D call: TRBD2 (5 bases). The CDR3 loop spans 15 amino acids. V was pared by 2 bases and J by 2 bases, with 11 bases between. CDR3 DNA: TGTGCCAGCAGTTTATTAGGAGGTGTCACAGATACGCAGTATTTT. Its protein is CASSLLGGVTDTQYF.

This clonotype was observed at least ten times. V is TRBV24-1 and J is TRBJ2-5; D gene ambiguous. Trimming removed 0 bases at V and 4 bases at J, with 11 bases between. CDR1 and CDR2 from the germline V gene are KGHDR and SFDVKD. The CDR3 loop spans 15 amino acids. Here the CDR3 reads CATSDLPIRRETQYF. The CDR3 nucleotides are TGTGCCACCAGTGATTTGCCAATACGCAGAGAGACCCAGTACTTC.

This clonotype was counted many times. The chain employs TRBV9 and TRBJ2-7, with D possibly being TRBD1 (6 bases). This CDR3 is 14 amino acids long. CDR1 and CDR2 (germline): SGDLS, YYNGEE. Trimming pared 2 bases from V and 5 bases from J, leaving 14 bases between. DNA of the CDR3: TGTGCCAGCAGCGTGGGGGACACACGGGACGAGCAGTACTTC. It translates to CASSVGDTRDEQYF.

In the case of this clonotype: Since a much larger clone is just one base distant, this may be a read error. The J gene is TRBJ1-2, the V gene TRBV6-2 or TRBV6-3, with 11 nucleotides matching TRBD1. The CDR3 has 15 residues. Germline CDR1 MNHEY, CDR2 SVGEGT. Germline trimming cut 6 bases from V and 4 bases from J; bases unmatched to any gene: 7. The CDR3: CASRRTGGCSYGYTF. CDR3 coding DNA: TGTGCCAGCAGGAGGACAGGGGGCTGTAGCTATGGCTACACCTTC.

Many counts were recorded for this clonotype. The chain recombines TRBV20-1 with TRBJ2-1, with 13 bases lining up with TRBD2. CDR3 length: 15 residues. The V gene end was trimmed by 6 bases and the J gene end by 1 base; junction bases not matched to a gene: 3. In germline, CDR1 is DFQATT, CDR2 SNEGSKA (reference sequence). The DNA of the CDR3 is TGCAGTGCGTGGACTAGCGGGAGTTCCTACAATGAGCAGTTCTTC. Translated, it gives CSAWTSGSSYNEQFF.

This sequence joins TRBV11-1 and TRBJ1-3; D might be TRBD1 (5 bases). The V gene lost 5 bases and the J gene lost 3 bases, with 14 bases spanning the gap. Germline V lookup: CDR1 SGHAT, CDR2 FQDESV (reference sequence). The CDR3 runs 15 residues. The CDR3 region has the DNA TGTGCCAGCAGCCCAACCGGGGGGGATGGAAACACCATATATTTT. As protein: CASSPTGGDGNTIYF.

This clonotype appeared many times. CDR3 coding DNA: TGCAGCGTTGAAGATTTCGGACAGGGAAGAAACACCATATATTTT. Its translation: CSVEDFGQGRNTIYF. The rearrangement uses TRBV29-1 and TRBJ1-3; 8 positions match TRBD1. Looked up from germline, CDR1 is SQVTM and CDR2 is ANQGSEA. The CDR3 is 15 residues long. Trimming at V came to 0 bases and at J to 5 bases, leaving 6 bases not matched to a gene.

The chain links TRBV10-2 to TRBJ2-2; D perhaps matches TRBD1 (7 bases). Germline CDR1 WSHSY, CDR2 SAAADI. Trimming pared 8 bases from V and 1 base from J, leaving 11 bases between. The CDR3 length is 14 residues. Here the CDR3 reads CASGRTGNTGELFF. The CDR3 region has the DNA TGCGCCAGCGGGAGGACAGGGAACACCGGGGAGCTGTTTTTT.

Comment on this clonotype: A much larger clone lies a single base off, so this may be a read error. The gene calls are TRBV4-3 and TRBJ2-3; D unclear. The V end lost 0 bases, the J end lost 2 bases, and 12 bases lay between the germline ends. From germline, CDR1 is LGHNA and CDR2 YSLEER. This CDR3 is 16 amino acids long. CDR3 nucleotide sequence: TGCGCCAGCAGCCAAGAATTGCAGGACGCCACAGATACGCAGTATTTT. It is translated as CASSQELQDATDTQYF.

The chain's CDR3 is CASSSAPDGGNYEQYF. The CDR3 coding sequence is TGTGCCAGCAGCTCGGCCCCGGACGGTGGGAACTACGAGCAGTACTTC. This chain joins TRBV13 and TRBJ2-7, with D uncertain. The CDR3 extends over 16 amino acids. CDR1 PRHDT and CDR2 FYEKMQ come from the germline V gene (reference sequence). Trimming stripped 4 bases from V and 3 bases from J, with 19 bases between.

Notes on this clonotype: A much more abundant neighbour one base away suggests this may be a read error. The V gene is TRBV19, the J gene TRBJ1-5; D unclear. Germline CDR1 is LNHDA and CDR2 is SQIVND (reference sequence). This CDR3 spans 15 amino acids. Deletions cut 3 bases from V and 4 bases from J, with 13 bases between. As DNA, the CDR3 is TGTGCCAGTAGTATCTGGATAGGCCAAAATCAGCCCCAGCATTTT. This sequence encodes CASSIWIGQNQPQHF.

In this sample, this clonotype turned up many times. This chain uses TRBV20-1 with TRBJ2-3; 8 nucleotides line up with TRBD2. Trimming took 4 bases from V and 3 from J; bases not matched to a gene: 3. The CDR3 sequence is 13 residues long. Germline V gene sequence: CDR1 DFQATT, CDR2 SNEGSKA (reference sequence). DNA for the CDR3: TGCAGTGCTATGGCGGGAGGAACAGATACGCAGTATTTT. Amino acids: CSAMAGGTDTQYF.

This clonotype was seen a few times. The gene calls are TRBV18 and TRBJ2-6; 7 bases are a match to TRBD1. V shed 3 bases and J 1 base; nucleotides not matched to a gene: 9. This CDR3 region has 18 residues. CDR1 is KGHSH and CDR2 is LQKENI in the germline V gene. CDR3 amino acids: CASSPTTGQLSGANVLTF. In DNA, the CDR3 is TGTGCCAGCTCACCGACGACAGGGCAGTTATCTGGGGCCAACGTCCTGACTTTC.

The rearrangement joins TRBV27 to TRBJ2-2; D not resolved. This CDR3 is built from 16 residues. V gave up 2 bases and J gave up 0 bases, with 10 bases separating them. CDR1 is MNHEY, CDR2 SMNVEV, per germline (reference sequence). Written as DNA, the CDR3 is TGTGCCAGCAGTTTACTGGGTCCGGCGAACACCGGGGAGCTGTTTTTT. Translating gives CASSLLGPANTGELFF.

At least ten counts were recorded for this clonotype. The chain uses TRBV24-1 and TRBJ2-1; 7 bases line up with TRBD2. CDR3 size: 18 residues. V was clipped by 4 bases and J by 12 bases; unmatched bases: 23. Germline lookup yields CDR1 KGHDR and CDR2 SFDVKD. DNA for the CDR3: TGTGCCACCAGTGACCTTAACCCCACTAGCGTGTCCTTCGTCGGGCAGTTCTTC. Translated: CATSDLNPTSVSFVGQFF.

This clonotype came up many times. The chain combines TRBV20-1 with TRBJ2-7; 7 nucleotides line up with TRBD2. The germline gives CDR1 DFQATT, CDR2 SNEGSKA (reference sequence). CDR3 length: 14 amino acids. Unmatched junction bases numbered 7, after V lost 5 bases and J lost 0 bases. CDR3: CSARLAAYSYEQYF. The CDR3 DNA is TGCAGTGCTCGACTAGCAGCCTACTCCTACGAGCAGTACTTC.